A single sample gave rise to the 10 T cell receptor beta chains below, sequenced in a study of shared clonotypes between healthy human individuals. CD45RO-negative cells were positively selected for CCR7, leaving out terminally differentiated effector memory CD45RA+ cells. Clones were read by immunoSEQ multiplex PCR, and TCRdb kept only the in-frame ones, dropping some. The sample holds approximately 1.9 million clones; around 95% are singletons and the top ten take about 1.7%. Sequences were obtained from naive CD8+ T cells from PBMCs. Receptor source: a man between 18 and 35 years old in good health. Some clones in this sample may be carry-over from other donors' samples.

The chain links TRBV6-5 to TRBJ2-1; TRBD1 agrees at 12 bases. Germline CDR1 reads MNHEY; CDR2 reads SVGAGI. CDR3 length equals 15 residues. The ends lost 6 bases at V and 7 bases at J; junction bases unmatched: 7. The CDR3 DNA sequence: TGTGCCAGCAGCGGAGGGACAGGGGGCAGGAATGAGCAGTTCTTC. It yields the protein CASSGGTGGRNEQFF.

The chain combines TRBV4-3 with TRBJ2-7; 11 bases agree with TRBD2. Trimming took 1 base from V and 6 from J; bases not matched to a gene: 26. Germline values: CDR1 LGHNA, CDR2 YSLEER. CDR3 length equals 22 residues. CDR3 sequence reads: CASSQVRTAEPEPGLAEGEQYF. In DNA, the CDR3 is TGCGCCAGCAGCCAAGTCCGGACAGCCGAGCCCGAACCGGGACTAGCGGAAGGCGAGCAGTACTTC.

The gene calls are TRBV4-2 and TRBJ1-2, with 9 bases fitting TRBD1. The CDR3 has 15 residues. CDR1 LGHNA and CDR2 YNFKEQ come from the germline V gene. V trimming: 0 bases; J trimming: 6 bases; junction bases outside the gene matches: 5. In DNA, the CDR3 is TGTGCCAGCAGCCAAGACGGACAGGGGAGGAATGGCTACACCTTC. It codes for CASSQDGQGRNGYTF.

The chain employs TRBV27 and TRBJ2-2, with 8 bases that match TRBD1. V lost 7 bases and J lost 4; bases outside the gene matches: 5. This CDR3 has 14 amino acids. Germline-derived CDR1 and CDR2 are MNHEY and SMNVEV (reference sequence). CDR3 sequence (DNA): TGTGCCAGCAAGGCAGGGGGCGTCACCGGGGAGCTGTTTTTT. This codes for CASKAGGVTGELFF.

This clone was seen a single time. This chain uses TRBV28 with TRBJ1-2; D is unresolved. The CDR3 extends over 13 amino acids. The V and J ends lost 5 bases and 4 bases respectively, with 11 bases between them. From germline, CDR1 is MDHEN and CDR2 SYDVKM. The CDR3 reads CASSVEETYGYTF. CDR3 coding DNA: TGTGCCAGCAGTGTTGAGGAGACCTATGGCTACACCTTC.

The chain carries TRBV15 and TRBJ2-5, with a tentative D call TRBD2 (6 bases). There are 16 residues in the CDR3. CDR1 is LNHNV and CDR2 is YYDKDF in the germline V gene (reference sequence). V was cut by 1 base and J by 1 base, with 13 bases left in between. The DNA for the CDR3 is TGTGCCACCAGCAGAGGGGGACTCTTCTCCCAAGAGACCCAGTACTTC. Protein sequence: CATSRGGLFSQETQYF.

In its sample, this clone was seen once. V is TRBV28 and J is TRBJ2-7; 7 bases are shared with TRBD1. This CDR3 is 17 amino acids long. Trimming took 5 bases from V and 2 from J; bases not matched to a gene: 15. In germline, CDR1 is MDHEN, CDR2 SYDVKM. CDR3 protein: CASSPSRHRGSPYEQYF. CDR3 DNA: TGTGCCAGCAGTCCCAGTCGCCACAGGGGATCTCCCTACGAGCAGTACTTC.

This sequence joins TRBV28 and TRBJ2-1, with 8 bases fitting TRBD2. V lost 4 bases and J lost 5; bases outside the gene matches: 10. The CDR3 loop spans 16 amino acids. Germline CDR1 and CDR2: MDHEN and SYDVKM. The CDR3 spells CASSSKRERYDNEQFF. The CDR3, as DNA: TGTGCCAGCAGTTCCAAGCGGGAGAGATATGACAATGAGCAGTTCTTC.

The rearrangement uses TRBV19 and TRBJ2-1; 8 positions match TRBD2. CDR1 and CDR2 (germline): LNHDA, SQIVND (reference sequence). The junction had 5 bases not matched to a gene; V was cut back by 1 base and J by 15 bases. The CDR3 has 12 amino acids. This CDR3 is CASSIGGSGAFF. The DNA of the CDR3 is TGTGCCAGTAGTATAGGGGGTAGCGGGGCGTTCTTC.

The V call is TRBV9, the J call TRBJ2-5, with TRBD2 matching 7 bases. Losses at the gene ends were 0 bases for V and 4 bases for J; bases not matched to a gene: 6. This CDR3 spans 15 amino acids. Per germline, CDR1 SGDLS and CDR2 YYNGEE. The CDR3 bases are TGTGCCAGCAGCGTAGAAGCGGGACCCCCAGAGACCCAGTACTTC. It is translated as CASSVEAGPPETQYF.